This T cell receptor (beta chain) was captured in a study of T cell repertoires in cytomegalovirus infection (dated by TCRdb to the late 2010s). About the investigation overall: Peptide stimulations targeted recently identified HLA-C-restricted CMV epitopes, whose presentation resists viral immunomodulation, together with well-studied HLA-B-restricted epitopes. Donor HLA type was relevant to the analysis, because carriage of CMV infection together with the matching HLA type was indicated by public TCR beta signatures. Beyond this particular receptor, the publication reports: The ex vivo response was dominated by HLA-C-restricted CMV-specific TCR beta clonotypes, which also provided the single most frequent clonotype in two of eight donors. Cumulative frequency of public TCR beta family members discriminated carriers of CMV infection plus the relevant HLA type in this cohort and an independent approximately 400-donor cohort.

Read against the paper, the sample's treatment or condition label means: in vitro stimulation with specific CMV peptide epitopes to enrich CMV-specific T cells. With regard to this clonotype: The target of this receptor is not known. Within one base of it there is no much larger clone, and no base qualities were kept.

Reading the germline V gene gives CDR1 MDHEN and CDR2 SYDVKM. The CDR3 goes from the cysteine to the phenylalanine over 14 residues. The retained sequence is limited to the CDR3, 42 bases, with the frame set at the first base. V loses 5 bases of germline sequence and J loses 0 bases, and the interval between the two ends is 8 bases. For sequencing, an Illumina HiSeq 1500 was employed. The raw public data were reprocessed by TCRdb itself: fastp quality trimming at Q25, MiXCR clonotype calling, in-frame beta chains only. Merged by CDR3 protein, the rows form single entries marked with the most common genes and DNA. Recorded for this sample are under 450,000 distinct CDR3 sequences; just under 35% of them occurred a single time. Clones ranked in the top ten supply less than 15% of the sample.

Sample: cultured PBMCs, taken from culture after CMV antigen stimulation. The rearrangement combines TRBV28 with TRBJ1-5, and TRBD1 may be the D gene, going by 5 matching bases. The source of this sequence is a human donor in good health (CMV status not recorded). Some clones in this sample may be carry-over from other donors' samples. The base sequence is TGTGCCAGCAGTGGTGGGGGTAGCAATCAGCCCCAGCATTTT. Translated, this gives CASSGGGSNQPQHF.